One T cell receptor beta chain is described in this entry. These data belong to a study of monozygotic twins with inflammatory bowel disease. TCRdb reanalyzed the 5' RACE reads, giving one entry per CDR3 protein sequence and no DNA. The sample has under 150,000 distinct CDR3 sequences; the top ten hold roughly 2.5%. Sequencing was done on a sample of blood. The source of this sequence is a human donor with ulcerative colitis or Crohn's disease, or a healthy co-twin of an affected twin (not recorded which).

The CDR3 loop reads CASSQGLVQGFTEAFF. This chain joins TRBV4-2 and TRBJ1-1; TCRdb's D gene call, TRBD1, goes unchecked for lack of DNA. This CDR3 has 16 residues. The V gene's germline CDR1 is LGHNA and CDR2 YNFKEQ.